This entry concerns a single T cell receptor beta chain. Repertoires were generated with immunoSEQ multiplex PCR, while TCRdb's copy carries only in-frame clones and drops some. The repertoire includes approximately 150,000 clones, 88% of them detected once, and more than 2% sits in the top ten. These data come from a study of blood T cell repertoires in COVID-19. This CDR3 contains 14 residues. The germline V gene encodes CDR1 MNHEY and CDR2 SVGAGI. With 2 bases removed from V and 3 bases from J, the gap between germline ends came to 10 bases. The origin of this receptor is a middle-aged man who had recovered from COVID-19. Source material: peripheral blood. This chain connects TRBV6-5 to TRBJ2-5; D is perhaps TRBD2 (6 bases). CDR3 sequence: CASSYIAEKETQYF. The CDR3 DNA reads TGTGCCAGCAGTTACATAGCGGAAAAAGAGACCCAGTACTTC.